A selection of T cell receptor beta chains follows, all from one sample in a study of T cell repertoires in cytomegalovirus infection. MiXCR was run by TCRdb on the reads, yielding one entry per CDR3 protein. The sample comprises around 750,000 distinct CDR3 sequences, approximately 32% of which are singletons, and 12% rests with the top ten. The antigens of these receptors remain unknown. The source material was cultured CD8+ T cells from PBMCs, sampled from culture after CMV antigen stimulation. The source of these receptors is a human donor in good health (CMV status not recorded). Some clones in this sample may be carry-over from other donors' samples. Both conserved end residues are part of each CDR3. D genes are given only for firm matches. Some rows mark clone size as missing; the rest say once, few, many or name a class of expanded clone.

clone_size j_call d_call v_call cdr3_nt cdr3_aa
few TRBJ2-1 TRBD1 TRBV4-2 TGTGCCAGCAGCCAGGCGAGGACAGGGGGCAATGAGCAGTTCTTC CASSQARTGGNEQFF
. TRBJ2-6 . TRBV19 TGTGCCAGTAGTCCGCTAGTAGGGGCCAACGTCCTGACTTTC CASSPLVGANVLTF
few TRBJ2-1 TRBD2 TRBV7-8 TGTGCCAGCAGCTTAGGGCTAGCGGGGGGCAGATACTACAATGAGCAGTTCTTC CASSLGLAGGRYYNEQFF
. TRBJ2-3 TRBD1 TRBV2 TGTGCCGGGGACAGGGGCACAGATACGCAGTATTTT CAGDRGTDTQYF
. TRBJ2-3 . TRBV12-3/TRBV12-4 TGTGCCGCCAGCGGGCCCCCTAGCACAGATACGCAGTATTTT CAASGPPSTDTQYF
. TRBJ1-1 . TRBV19 TGTGCCAGTATCCCTGGGTGGGCGATGAGGGAAAGTCGTGGGACTGAAGCTTTCTTT CASIPGWAMRESRGTEAFF
. TRBJ2-1 TRBD1 TRBV5-4 TGTGCCAGCAGCTTTGATAGGGGTACAGGGGACAATGAGCAGTTCTTC CASSFDRGTGDNEQFF
. TRBJ2-3 . TRBV7-9 TGTGCCAGCAGCTTCCACCTTGACATCACAGATACGCAGTATTTT CASSFHLDITDTQYF
once TRBJ2-2 . TRBV19 TGTGCCAGTCAGAGAGCCGGGGAGCTGTTTTTT CASQRAGELFF
many TRBJ2-2 TRBD2 TRBV7-6 TGTGCCAGCAGCTCCCTGACTAGCGGGGGGCTTCCGAACACCGGGGAGCTGTTTTTT CASSSLTSGGLPNTGELFF
. TRBJ1-3 . TRBV5-6 TGTGCCAGCAGCTTGGGTCAGGATTACTCTGGAAACACCATATATTTT CASSLGQDYSGNTIYF
many TRBJ2-1 . TRBV6-5 TGTGCCAGCAGTTATACAGGGATCAATGAGCAGTTCTTC CASSYTGINEQFF
. TRBJ2-7 TRBD1 TRBV25-1 TGTGCCAGCAGTGAAGGACAGGATCCTACCTACGAGCAGTACTTC CASSEGQDPTYEQYF
. TRBJ1-1 . TRBV9 TGTGCCAGCAGCGGCTCCGGGGAACGCACTGAAGCTTTCTTT CASSGSGERTEAFF
few TRBJ1-2 . TRBV12-3/TRBV12-4 TGTGCCAGCAGTTTAGGGTCGGGGGGGCGTTTTGGCTACACCTTC CASSLGSGGRFGYTF
. TRBJ2-2 TRBD1 TRBV14 TGTGCCAGCGCAACAGGGGGCACCGGGGAGCTGTTTTTT CASATGGTGELFF
. TRBJ2-1 . TRBV7-9 TGTGCCAGCAGCTCTTCGACAGGCACAGCCTACAATGAGCAGTTCTTC CASSSSTGTAYNEQFF
few TRBJ1-5 . TRBV7-9 TGTGCCAGCAGCTCCGACGGGAACAATCAGCCCCAGCATTTT CASSSDGNNQPQHF
. TRBJ1-2 . TRBV9 TGTGCCAGCAGCGTAGGAGGGCCCGGGACTCGGGGCTACACCTTC CASSVGGPGTRGYTF
. TRBJ1-2 TRBD1 TRBV29-1 TGCACCTACGACAGGGGACCTCTCTATGGCTACACCTTC CTYDRGPLYGYTF
few TRBJ1-5 TRBD1 TRBV5-4 TGTGCCAGCAGATGGCGATCGACAGGGGGTTATAGCAATCAGCCCCAGCATTTT CASRWRSTGGYSNQPQHF
. TRBJ2-4 . TRBV18 TGTGCCAGCTCACCGGGGGAGGTCCTAGCCAAAAACATTCAGTACTTC CASSPGEVLAKNIQYF
. TRBJ2-2 TRBD1 TRBV6-2/TRBV6-3 TGTGCCAGCAGTGAGGGGGCCCCGAACACCGGGGAGCTGTTTTTT CASSEGAPNTGELFF
. TRBJ1-4 . TRBV6-5 TGTGCCAGCAGTTACGGGTTCTCAAGGGGAAATGAAAAACTGTTTTTT CASSYGFSRGNEKLFF
few TRBJ2-2 . TRBV10-3 TGTGCCATCAGTGAAGGGCAGCCTGACCGAGGGACCGGGGAGCTGTTTTTT CAISEGQPDRGTGELFF
. TRBJ2-1 . TRBV7-8 TGTGCCAGCAGCCACCTCGGGGCCGCATACAATGAGCAGTTCTTC CASSHLGAAYNEQFF
few TRBJ2-3 TRBD1 TRBV12-3/TRBV12-4 TGTGCCAGCAGTACCGACAGGGAGTATACGCAGTATTTT CASSTDREYTQYF
. TRBJ1-2 . TRBV7-9 TGTGCCAGCAGCTTACCAGGGACCAACTATGGCTACACCTTC CASSLPGTNYGYTF
. TRBJ2-1 TRBD1 TRBV14 TGTGCCAGCAGCCCATCAGGAGTCAGGGGGCTTTATGAGCAGTTCTTC CASSPSGVRGLYEQFF
. TRBJ2-3 TRBD2 TRBV6-5 TGTGCCAGCAGTCCCGGGACTACCCGCACAGATACGCAGTATTTT CASSPGTTRTDTQYF
. TRBJ2-2 . TRBV4-2 TGTGCCAGCAGCCAAGATGAGGGGCAGGCCGGGGAGCTGTTTTTT CASSQDEGQAGELFF
few TRBJ1-1 . TRBV7-6 TGTGCCAGCAGCCCTAGAGGGGGGGACATCAACACTGAAGCTTTCTTT CASSPRGGDINTEAFF
. TRBJ2-5 . TRBV4-1 TGCGCCAGCAGTCGGTCCGGGGGGCTAGAGACCCAGTACTTC CASSRSGGLETQYF